A selection of T cell receptor beta chains follows, all from one sample in a study of T cell responses to AZD1222 COVID-19 vaccine. Sequencing used immunoSEQ multiplex PCR; TCRdb keeps in-frame clones, though not all of them. Counted here are about 120,000 clones, about 92% occurring once; the ten biggest clones make up more than 13%. The starting material was peripheral blood, obtained on day 0 of AZD1222 vaccination. These receptors were collected from an adult in good health. Each CDR3 is given with its conserved first and last residue. Each record gives: V gene, D gene, clone size, J gene, CDR3 DNA, CDR3 protein. The D gene is left open where the match is weak. The listing skips clone size in some rows; elsewhere it reads once, few, many or a size class.

>TRBV14|NA|NA|TRBJ2-7
TGTGCCAGCAGCCAATGGAGCGGACCCTACGAGCAGTACTTC
CASSQWSGPYEQYF
>TRBV7-2|NA|NA|TRBJ2-3
TGTGCCAGCAGCCCGATTGGGCGGAGAACTAGCACAGATACGCAGTATTTT
CASSPIGRRTSTDTQYF
>TRBV12-3/TRBV12-4|NA|NA|TRBJ2-1
TGTGCCAGCAGCCAGATCGCGGGTGGAGAGCAGTTCTTC
CASSQIAGGEQFF
>TRBV19|TRBD1|once|TRBJ2-2
TGTGCCCATAGGGACAGGACCACCGGGGAGCTGTTTTTT
CAHRDRTTGELFF
>TRBV11-3|NA|NA|TRBJ1-3
TGTGCCAGCAGCTTATCCGGGGGCAGGGGAAACACCATATATTTT
CASSLSGGRGNTIYF
>TRBV5-1|NA|NA|TRBJ1-1
TGCGCCAGCAGGTCTGACGGCATGAACACTGAAGCTTTCTTT
CASRSDGMNTEAFF
>TRBV4-3|NA|once|TRBJ1-2
TGCGCCAGCAGCCAAGATTCGAACAGTAACTATGGCTACACCTTC
CASSQDSNSNYGYTF
>TRBV30|TRBD1|NA|TRBJ1-5
TGTGCCTGGAGTGCCGGACAGGGGGGCCCCTATAGCAATCAGCCCCAGCATTTT
CAWSAGQGGPYSNQPQHF
>TRBV28|TRBD2|NA|TRBJ2-1
TGTGCCAGCAGTCTCAACACCGGGACTACCTACAATGAGCAGTTCTTC
CASSLNTGTTYNEQFF
>TRBV5-4|NA|once|TRBJ1-2
TGTGCCAGCAGATTACAGGGTACTTATGGCTACACCTTC
CASRLQGTYGYTF
>TRBV4-3|NA|NA|TRBJ2-7
TGCGCCAGCAGCCGAGAAGGGGTTGGGGGAGCCTACGAGCAGTACTTC
CASSREGVGGAYEQYF
>TRBV4-3|TRBD1|NA|TRBJ1-6
TGCGCCAGCAGCAAGGACAGGGGCCCGAGATCCCTCCACTTT
CASSKDRGPRSLHF
>TRBV7-9|NA|NA|TRBJ2-7
TGTGCCAGCAGCTTAGAAGGCTATAAGGCCTACGAGCAGTACTTC
CASSLEGYKAYEQYF
>TRBV5-8|NA|NA|TRBJ1-1
TGTGCCAGCAGCCGGGGGGTCGTCGAGAACACTGAAGCTTTCTTT
CASSRGVVENTEAFF
>TRBV27|TRBD1|NA|TRBJ1-4
TGTGCCAGCAGTTTCGGACCGCGACAGGGAGGTGAAAAACTGTTTTTT
CASSFGPRQGGEKLFF
>TRBV10-3|NA|NA|TRBJ2-5
TGTGCCATCACCAGTGGCAGCGGCCAAGAGACCCAGTACTTC
CAITSGSGQETQYF
>TRBV18|NA|NA|TRBJ1-6
TGTGCCAGCTCACCGAGCTCCTATAATTCACCCCTCCACTTT
CASSPSSYNSPLHF
>TRBV4-3|NA|NA|TRBJ1-2
TGCGCCAGCAGCCCTAGTCCAGACGGCCGAAACTACTATGGCTACACCTTC
CASSPSPDGRNYYGYTF
>TRBV10-1|NA|NA|TRBJ2-4
TGCGCCAGCAGGCGCGGGGAAGCCAAAAACATTCAGTACTTC
CASRRGEAKNIQYF
>TRBV4-3|NA|once|TRBJ2-1
TGCGCCAGCAGCTCACAACTAGCTTGGAAGCCCTACAATGAGCAGTTCTTC
CASSSQLAWKPYNEQFF
>TRBV4-1|TRBD1|NA|TRBJ1-5
TGCGCCAGCAGCCCGGGACAGGAGTATCAGCCCCAGCATTTT
CASSPGQEYQPQHF
>TRBV5-5|NA|NA|TRBJ2-7
TGTGCCAGCAGAGGGGAGTTTTCCTACTACGAGCAGTACTTC
CASRGEFSYYEQYF
>TRBV18|NA|NA|TRBJ1-2
TGTGCCAGCTCACCAGTCAGGGCAGGCGATAGCTATGGCTACACCTTC
CASSPVRAGDSYGYTF
>TRBV10-1|TRBD1|once|TRBJ1-2
TGCGCCAGCAGTGGGGACAGATATGGCTACACCTTC
CASSGDRYGYTF
>TRBV28|NA|NA|TRBJ1-4
TGTGCCAGCAGTGAGGGCAGTGAAAAACTGTTTTTT
CASSEGSEKLFF
>TRBV7-2|NA|once|TRBJ1-5
TGTGCCAGCAGCTTAGACGCGAAGGAGCCCAATCAGCCCCAGCATTTT
CASSLDAKEPNQPQHF
>TRBV3-1/TRBV3-2|NA|NA|TRBJ1-3
TGTGCCAGCAGCTACGTCCTCTCTGGAAACACCATATATTTT
CASSYVLSGNTIYF
>TRBV10-1|NA|NA|TRBJ1-3
TGCGCCAGCAGTGAAGGGTACGGAAACACCATATATTTT
CASSEGYGNTIYF
>TRBV4-3|TRBD1|NA|TRBJ1-1
TGCGCCAGCAGCCAAGGTACAGGGGACAACACTGAAGCTTTCTTT
CASSQGTGDNTEAFF
>TRBV7-9|NA|NA|TRBJ1-2
TGTGCCAGCAGCTTGGGGGACACCCCCTTGGTCTATGGCTACACCTTC
CASSLGDTPLVYGYTF
>TRBV7-9|NA|NA|TRBJ1-2
TGTGCCAGCAGCTCCGGTTGGGAGACACACCGTGGCTACACCTTC
CASSSGWETHRGYTF
>TRBV10-3|TRBD2|NA|TRBJ2-1
TGTGCCATCAGTGAGTTAGGTGTGCAGCGGGGGAATGAGCAGTTCTTC
CAISELGVQRGNEQFF
>TRBV7-8|TRBD2|NA|TRBJ2-2
TGTGCCAGCAGCTTAAAAACTAGCGGGACAACCGGGGAGCTGTTTTTT
CASSLKTSGTTGELFF
>TRBV6-5|NA|once|TRBJ1-6
TGTGCCAGCAGTACGGGGTTTGGGAATTCACCCCTCCACTTT
CASSTGFGNSPLHF
>TRBV2|NA|NA|TRBJ2-3
TGTGCCAGCAGGGGCCCCGGACAGAACGAAAATACGCAGTATTTT
CASRGPGQNENTQYF
>TRBV28|TRBD1|NA|TRBJ1-2
TGTGCCAGCAGTATAATGCCGGGACAGGGGGCATATGGCTACACCTTC
CASSIMPGQGAYGYTF
>TRBV7-8|NA|NA|TRBJ2-1
TGTGCCAGCAGCTTAACAACAGGGATTAGCAATGAGCAGTTCTTC
CASSLTTGISNEQFF
>TRBV6-5|TRBD1|NA|TRBJ2-2
TGTGCCAGCAGGGGACAGGGCTCCGGGGAGCTGTTTTTT
CASRGQGSGELFF
>TRBV4-3|NA|NA|TRBJ1-1
TGCGCCAGCAGCCAAGAGTTGAGGGACTACACTGAAGCTTTCTTT
CASSQELRDYTEAFF
>TRBV4-1|NA|NA|TRBJ2-5
TGCGCCAGCAGCCAAGTAGACGACGCACAAGAGACCCAGTACTTC
CASSQVDDAQETQYF
>TRBV7-6|TRBD2|NA|TRBJ2-7
TGTGCCAGCAGCTTAGCTTGGGCGGGGGAGCGTTCCGAGCAGTACTTC
CASSLAWAGERSEQYF
>TRBV7-9|TRBD1|once|TRBJ1-1
TGTGCCAGCAGCTTACCGGGACAGTTTGAGAACACTGAAGCTTTCTTT
CASSLPGQFENTEAFF
>TRBV4-1|NA|NA|TRBJ2-6
TGCGCCAGCAGCCCCCAGGGACCGAGAAGTCTCTCTGGGGCCAACGTCCTGACTTTC
CASSPQGPRSLSGANVLTF
>TRBV3-1/TRBV3-2|TRBD1|NA|TRBJ2-5
TGTGCCAGCAGCTCACCTGGACAGGGGCTGGAGACCCAGTACTTC
CASSSPGQGLETQYF
>TRBV27|TRBD1|NA|TRBJ1-2
TGTGCCAGCAGCCTTAAAAGGGGGACAGGGTCGGGCTACACCTTC
CASSLKRGTGSGYTF
>TRBV15|TRBD2|NA|TRBJ2-5
TGTGCCACCAGCAGATATAGCGGGGGGGCAGGGGAGACCCAGTACTTC
CATSRYSGGAGETQYF
>TRBV5-1|TRBD1|once|TRBJ2-7
TGCGCCAGCAGCTTCCGATCCGGCTCCGGGACAGGGGCATACGAGCAGTACTTC
CASSFRSGSGTGAYEQYF
>TRBV2|TRBD2|NA|TRBJ2-7
TGTGCCAGCAATGCGGGGGGTACCTACGAGCAGTACTTC
CASNAGGTYEQYF
>TRBV28|NA|NA|TRBJ1-1
TGTGCCAGCAGGGAACGAGGACCGGTTGGTACTGAAGCTTTCTTT
CASRERGPVGTEAFF
>TRBV27|NA|NA|TRBJ1-1
TGTGCCAGCAACCGGGACACCAGAAACACTGAAGCTTTCTTT
CASNRDTRNTEAFF